The sequence of this T cell receptor beta chain was determined in a study of cytomegalovirus exposure and HLA in healthy donors. It was with 60 Vbeta and 13 Jbeta primers that the PCR ran. The protocol was immunoSEQ multiplex PCR, while the TCRdb copy is restricted to in-frame clones and leaves out a portion. The table has about 180,000 clones, roughly 86% seen once; the top ten hold around 4.9%. After removal of 0 bases from V and 1 base from J, the junction contained 8 bases not matched to a gene. The germline gives CDR1 SGHTA, CDR2 FQGTGA. The CDR3 extends over 20 amino acids. The chain combines TRBV7-3 with TRBJ2-3; 15 nucleotides agree with TRBD2. The TCR was taken from a girl aged 10 to 17 in good health and CMV-seropositive. Sequences were obtained from PBMCs. The CDR3 sequence is CASSLTGTSGGPRGTDTQYF. CDR3 coding DNA: TGTGCCAGCAGCTTAACTGGGACTAGCGGGGGGCCTCGGGGCACAGATACGCAGTATTTT.